This T cell receptor beta chain appears in the sequencing data of a study of blood T cells in healthy people across ages. This clonotype was observed at least ten times. This CDR3 has 14 amino acids. Germline CDR1 reads MDHEN; CDR2 reads SYDVKM. V was cut by 1 base and J by 1 base, with 7 bases left in between. The authors ran a second PCR of about 7 to 11 cycles using a sample-barcoded 5' primer and a J-beta primer mix. One entry per CDR3 protein, called by TCRdb with MiXCR from the 5' RACE reads. The sample has approximately 960,000 distinct CDR3 sequences, approximately 32% seen once; the top ten hold roughly a tenth. These sequences were also reported in another study, on T cells of mothers and their children. Per that study: Study donors consisted of a few healthy Caucasian mothers and their six children.

The sample consisted of blood. The chain couples TRBV28 to TRBJ1-1; D perhaps matches TRBD1 (6 bases). The receptor comes from a middle-aged woman in good health. Written as DNA, the CDR3 is TGTGCCAGCAGTTTATCAGGGGCGAACACTGAAGCTTTCTTT. Protein sequence: CASSLSGANTEAFF. The full variable domain, with the rest looked up from reference TRBV28 and TRBJ1-1, is DVKVTQSSRYLVKRTGEKVFLECVQDMDHENMFWYRQDPGLGLRLIYFSYDVKMKEKGDIPEGYSVSREKKERFSLILESASTNQTSMYLCASSLSGANTEAFFGQGTRLTVV.